The entry that follows covers one T cell receptor (beta chain) sequence. J lost 4 bases, V lost 4 bases, and 5 bases had no gene match. This CDR3 comprises 15 residues. From germline, CDR1 is SNHLY and CDR2 FYNNEI. The sample belongs to a study of cytomegalovirus exposure and HLA in healthy donors. With 60 Vbeta and 13 Jbeta primers, the PCR was carried out. TCRdb's copy holds only in-frame clones and misses some; the assay was immunoSEQ multiplex PCR. The sample contains 60,000 to 85,000 clones, 84% of which appear only once. The specimen was PBMCs. The origin of this receptor is a man aged 70-80 years in good health and CMV-seropositive. The rearrangement uses TRBV2 and TRBJ1-3; 9 nucleotides match TRBD1. CDR3 sequence reads: CASSGTGDRGNTIYF. CDR3 bases: TGTGCCAGCAGTGGGACAGGGGATCGGGGAAACACCATATATTTT.